Below, 30 T cell receptor beta chains from the same sample are listed, as sequenced in a study of blood T cell repertoires in COVID-19. Assay used: immunoSEQ multiplex PCR; TCRdb lists only in-frame clones, some missing. Of a few hundred thousand clones in the sample, around 80% were seen once. Sequencing was done on a sample of peripheral blood. These receptors originate from a woman older than 75 with acute or convalescent COVID-19.

This chain links TRBV7-6 with TRBJ2-1; the match to TRBD1 covers 8 bases. V trimming: 3 bases; J trimming: 7 bases; junction bases outside the gene matches: 20. The CDR3 is 19 amino acids. Per germline, CDR1 SGHVS and CDR2 FNYEAQ. This CDR3 is CASSFHGGARTGTQNEQFF. The CDR3 DNA follows: TGTGCCAGCAGCTTTCATGGAGGTGCCAGGACAGGGACGCAAAATGAGCAGTTCTTC. Filled out from reference TRBV7-6 and TRBJ2-1, the complete variable domain reads GAGVSQSPRYKVTKRGQDVALRCDPISGHVSLYWYRQALGQGPEFLTYFNYEAQQDKSGLPNDRFSAERPEGSISTLTIQRTEQRDSAMYRCASSFHGGARTGTQNEQFFGPGTRLTVL.

The chain employs TRBV25-1 and TRBJ1-1; 8 nucleotides agree with TRBD1. CDR3 size: 14 residues. Germline lookup yields CDR1 MGHDK and CDR2 SYGVNS. Trimming took 7 bases from V and 4 from J; bases not matched to a gene: 8. The CDR3 is CASTDTGGITEAFF. The CDR3 nucleotides read TGTGCCAGCACCGATACAGGGGGAATCACTGAAGCTTTCTTT.

J is TRBJ1-6 and V is TRBV7-2; the match to TRBD1 covers 8 bases. CDR1 and CDR2 from the germline V gene are SGHTA and FQGNSA. This CDR3 contains 16 residues. V was clipped by 5 bases and J by 5 bases; unmatched bases: 8. The CDR3 reads CASSTRGLANNSPLHF. The DNA for the CDR3 is TGTGCCAGCAGCACCAGGGGGCTGGCTAATAATTCACCCCTCCACTTT. The full variable domain, rest sourced from reference TRBV7-2 and TRBJ1-6, is GAGVSQSPSNKVTEKGKDVELRCDPISGHTALYWYRQSLGQGLEFLIYFQGNSAPDKSGLPSDRFSAERTGGSVSTLTIQRTQQEDSAVYLCASSTRGLANNSPLHFGNGTRLTVT.

In DNA form, the CDR3 reads TGTGCCAGCAGCCTACTTTACGGGGTGCGGGAAGCTTTCTTT. It translates to CASSLLYGVREAFF. The chain is built from TRBV7-2 and TRBJ1-1, with D unclear. Trimming removed 5 bases from V and 8 bases from J, with 18 bases in between. CDR1 is SGHTA, CDR2 FQGNSA, per germline. This CDR3 region has 14 residues.

The chain joins TRBV6-5 to TRBJ2-7, with D perhaps TRBD2 (6 bases). V was clipped by 6 bases and J by 0 bases, with 12 bases between them. The CDR3 sequence is 14 residues long. Germline lookup yields CDR1 MNHEY and CDR2 SVGAGI. CDR3 bases: TGTGCCAGCAGAAGCGGGCGTAACTCCTACGAGCAGTACTTC. Amino acid sequence: CASRSGRNSYEQYF.

The chain couples TRBV6-2 or TRBV6-3 to TRBJ1-4, with TRBD1 matching over 8 bases. CDR3 size: 15 residues. J lost 8 bases, V lost 0 bases, and 5 bases had no gene match. Germline CDR1 reads MNHEY; CDR2 reads SVGEGT. CDR3 sequence (DNA): TGTGCCAGCAGTTACTCGGACAGGGCGGAAGAAAAACTGTTTTTT. This gives the protein CASSYSDRAEEKLFF.

The V call is TRBV30, the J call TRBJ2-7; TRBD1 might be the D (6 bases). Trimming shortened V by 6 bases and J by 2 bases, and 11 bases separated the two germline ends. Per germline, CDR1 GTSNPN and CDR2 SVGIG (reference sequence). This CDR3 is built from 12 residues. The DNA of the CDR3 is TGTGCCTGCTCCGGGACACCCTACGAGCAGTACTTC. Its translation is CACSGTPYEQYF.

The genes are TRBV6-5 and TRBJ2-7; TRBD1 matches 8 bases. The CDR3 is 14 residues long. V lost 2 bases to trimming and J lost 3 bases; unmatched junction nucleotides: 3. Germline V CDR1 and CDR2: MNHEY, SVGAGI. The CDR3 spells CASSYGQGGYEQYF. CDR3 nucleotides: TGTGCCAGCAGTTACGGACAGGGAGGCTACGAGCAGTACTTC.

CDR3 in amino acids: CASSLGQSDTEAFF. In nucleotides, the CDR3 is TGCGCCAGCAGCCTCGGACAGTCAGACACTGAAGCTTTCTTT. This chain links TRBV5-1 with TRBJ1-1, with TRBD1 as a possible D gene (6 bases). Deletions cut 4 bases from V and 3 bases from J, with 13 bases between. The CDR3 is 14 amino acids. Germline CDR1 is SGHRS and CDR2 is YFSETQ.

The chain combines TRBV5-1 with TRBJ2-4, with TRBD1 as a possible D gene (6 bases). The germline V gene has CDR1 SGHRS and CDR2 YFSETQ. The CDR3 runs to 16 residues. The V gene lost 1 base and the J gene lost 1 base, with 12 bases spanning the gap. The CDR3 protein is CASSLRRGNAKNIQYF. The CDR3 DNA is TGCGCCAGCAGCTTGCGAAGGGGGAATGCCAAAAACATTCAGTACTTC.

V is TRBV6-1 and J is TRBJ1-2; D is perhaps TRBD1 (5 bases). The CDR3 sequence is 13 residues long. The ends were cut back, 1 base at V and 8 bases at J, with 11 bases in the middle. CDR1 and CDR2 from the germline V gene are MNHNS and SASEGT. CDR3 protein: CASSEERGLGYTF. For the CDR3, the DNA is TGTGCCAGCAGTGAAGAGCGGGGGTTGGGCTACACCTTC.

The chain employs TRBV11-2 and TRBJ2-7; D gene ambiguous. Trimming pared 1 base from V and 1 base from J, leaving 11 bases between. The germline V gene has CDR1 SGHAT and CDR2 FQNNGV. This CDR3 has 15 amino acids. CDR3 in amino acids: CASSLARLSSYEQYF. CDR3 coding DNA: TGTGCCAGCAGCTTAGCCAGGCTCTCTTCCTACGAGCAGTACTTC.

This chain connects TRBV6-2 or TRBV6-3 to TRBJ2-1; weak D call: TRBD2 (7 bases). V gave up 2 bases and J gave up 5 bases, with 22 bases separating them. The CDR3 contains 18 residues. CDR1 MNHEY and CDR2 SVGEGT come from the germline V gene. The CDR3 DNA reads TGTGCCAGCAGTTACCCGGGGACTCTTCGCGGGGGCAACAATGAGCAGTTCTTC. Translating it yields CASSYPGTLRGGNNEQFF.

This chain joins TRBV6-5 and TRBJ1-1; D is unresolved. Between the trimmed V and J ends, which lost 10 bases and 0 bases, there was a span of 9 bases. The CDR3 is made up of 12 amino acids. Germline CDR1 and CDR2: MNHEY and SVGAGI. CDR3: CATARVNTEAFF. The DNA for the CDR3 is TGTGCCACCGCCCGGGTGAACACTGAAGCTTTCTTT.

This clone was seen a handful of times. This chain connects TRBV7-9 to TRBJ2-7, with TRBD1 matching 7 bases. The CDR3 is made up of 14 amino acids. Per the germline V gene, CDR1 is SEHNR and CDR2 is FQNEAQ (reference sequence). V dropped 6 bases and J dropped 0; count of bases not matched to a gene: 5. The CDR3 loop reads CASSAAGGSYEQYF. As DNA, the CDR3 is TGTGCCAGCAGTGCCGCAGGGGGCTCCTACGAGCAGTACTTC.

This clone was detected only once. This chain links TRBV12-3 or TRBV12-4 with TRBJ1-2; D is unclear. CDR3 length equals 13 residues. Trimming left V 5 bases short and J 2 bases short, with 9 bases between. CDR3 amino acids: CASSAEQNYGYTF. CDR3 in DNA: TGTGCCAGCAGTGCAGAACAAAACTATGGCTACACCTTC.

V gene TRBV11-2 combines with J gene TRBJ2-7, with D possibly being TRBD1 (6 bases). The germline V and J ends were trimmed by 4 bases and 5 bases, with 15 bases remaining between them. Germline V CDR1 and CDR2: SGHAT, FQNNGV. The CDR3 consists of 14 residues. The CDR3 spells CASSSLTNRDEQYF. CDR3 coding DNA: TGTGCCAGCAGCTCGCTAACTAACAGGGACGAGCAGTACTTC. The variable domain in full, completed from reference TRBV11-2 and TRBJ2-7, reads EAGVAQSPRYKIIEKRQSVAFWCNPISGHATLYWYQQILGQGPKLLIQFQNNGVVDDSQLPKDRFSAERLKGVDSTLKIQPAKLEDSAVYLCASSSLTNRDEQYFGPGTRLTVT.

The V gene is TRBV5-1, the J gene TRBJ2-7; 12 bases match TRBD2. CDR3 size: 14 residues. CDR1 and CDR2 from the germline V gene are SGHRS and YFSETQ. Unmatched junction bases numbered 2, after V lost 4 bases and J lost 3 bases. The CDR3 reads CASSPTSGSYEQYF. CDR3 nucleotides: TGCGCCAGCAGCCCGACTAGCGGGAGCTACGAGCAGTACTTC.

The chain links TRBV19 to TRBJ1-1; no clear D. V was clipped by 5 bases and J by 0 bases, with 10 bases between them. CDR3 length: 14 residues. The germline V gene has CDR1 LNHDA and CDR2 SQIVND (reference sequence). The CDR3 reads CASSFTVMNTEAFF. CDR3 DNA: TGTGCCAGTAGTTTTACAGTAATGAACACTGAAGCTTTCTTT.

The V gene is TRBV30, the J gene TRBJ1-4, with unresolved D. The CDR3 runs to 15 residues. V was cut by 2 bases and J by 2 bases, with 12 bases left in between. Germline-derived CDR1 and CDR2 are GTSNPN and SVGIG (reference sequence). CDR3 nucleotide sequence: TGTGCCTGGAGTATGGGCGCAGGTACTAATGAAAAACTGTTTTTT. This codes for CAWSMGAGTNEKLFF.

In this sample, this clone turned up many times. The gene calls are TRBV30 and TRBJ2-5, with 9 bases identical to TRBD1. CDR3 length: 16 residues. Germline V gene sequence: CDR1 GTSNPN, CDR2 SVGIG (reference sequence). J gave up 5 bases and V 3 bases, and 13 bases lay outside the gene matches. CDR3 in DNA: TGTGCCTGGAGAGACCTAAGGACAGGGGAGAGGGAGACCCAGTACTTC. As protein: CAWRDLRTGERETQYF.

This rearrangement joins TRBV14 to TRBJ1-1, with a possible D match to TRBD1 (6 bases). Per germline, CDR1 SGHDN and CDR2 FVKESK. V lost 3 bases and J 11 bases, leaving 10 bases between the germline ends. The CDR3 is made up of 11 amino acids. The chain's CDR3 is CASSHGGLAFF. As DNA, the CDR3 is TGTGCCAGCAGCCATGGGGGCTTGGCTTTCTTT.

The V and J genes are TRBV19 and TRBJ1-5; possibly TRBD1 for D (5 bases). This CDR3 contains 14 residues. Trimming removed 1 base at V and 7 bases at J, with 11 bases between. From germline, CDR1 is LNHDA and CDR2 SQIVND (reference sequence). CDR3 amino acids: CASSIGYGGQPQHF. The CDR3 DNA reads TGTGCCAGTAGTATAGGGTACGGGGGACAGCCCCAGCATTTT.

This chain joins TRBV5-1 and TRBJ1-3; 9 bases map to TRBD1. The trim removed 4 bases at V and 5 bases at J, leaving 4 bases unmatched. From germline, CDR1 is SGHRS and CDR2 YFSETQ. The CDR3 is made up of 14 amino acids. This CDR3 is CASSQGTGRNTIYF. The CDR3 nucleotides read TGCGCCAGCAGCCAAGGGACAGGGCGAAACACCATATATTTT.

V gene TRBV6-6 combines with J gene TRBJ2-7; tentative D call: TRBD1 (6 bases). The CDR3 runs 12 residues. Germline CDR1 MNHNY, CDR2 SVGAGI (reference sequence). Between the trimmed V and J ends, which lost 6 bases and 2 bases, there was a span of 8 bases. The CDR3 DNA reads as TGTGCCAGCAGGCGACAGGCCTACGAGCAGTACTTC. Encoded protein: CASRRQAYEQYF.

This chain links TRBV19 with TRBJ1-4; TRBD1 matches 10 bases. The CDR3 sequence is 15 residues long. V was clipped by 5 bases and J by 7 bases; unmatched bases: 7. Germline V gene lookup returns CDR1 LNHDA and CDR2 SQIVND (reference sequence). CDR3 region: CASSALTGGGEKLFF. In DNA form, the CDR3 reads TGTGCCAGTAGTGCCCTGACAGGGGGCGGTGAAAAACTGTTTTTT. The full variable domain, with the rest looked up from reference TRBV19 and TRBJ1-4, is DGGITQSPKYLFRKEGQNVTLSCEQNLNHDAMYWYRQDPGQGLRLIYYSQIVNDFQKGDIAEGYSVSREKKESFPLTVTSAQKNPTAFYLCASSALTGGGEKLFFGSGTQLSVL.

V usage is TRBV30 and J usage is TRBJ2-7, with D perhaps matching TRBD1 (5 bases). The CDR3 is 14 residues long. From germline, CDR1 is GTSNPN and CDR2 SVGIG (reference sequence). Trimming removed 3 bases from V and 5 bases from J, with 17 bases in between. As DNA, the CDR3 is TGTGCCTGGAGGTGGGGCCGCGGCAAGAACGAGCAGTACTTC. The encoded protein is CAWRWGRGKNEQYF.

The chain joins TRBV19 to TRBJ1-5; D possibly corresponds to TRBD1 (6 bases). The germline gives CDR1 LNHDA, CDR2 SQIVND (reference sequence). This CDR3 spans 14 amino acids. V lost 8 bases to trimming and J lost 3 bases, with 14 bases between them. CDR3 DNA sequence: TGTGCCAGTGGAGATCCGGGACACAATCAGCCCCAGCATTTT. Residues: CASGDPGHNQPQHF.

The gene calls are TRBV29-1 and TRBJ1-1, with a possible D match to TRBD1 (5 bases). The germline CDR1 and CDR2 sequences are SQVTM and ANQGSEA. There are 14 residues in the CDR3. The V end was cut by 6 bases, the J end by 5 bases, with 19 bases between. CDR3 sequence: CSVQKGEGRTEAFF. DNA for the CDR3: TGCAGCGTGCAAAAAGGGGAAGGAAGGACTGAAGCTTTCTTT.

This clone was seen only a few times. The V call is TRBV5-1, the J call TRBJ2-4, with a possible D match to TRBD2 (5 bases). Trimming removed 4 bases from V and 4 bases from J, with 24 bases in between. The CDR3 has 18 amino acids. The germline CDR1 and CDR2 sequences are SGHRS and YFSETQ. The CDR3 bases are TGCGCCAGCAGCACACTAGGATTCGTGGGAGCAGATAAAAACATTCAGTACTTC. It codes for CASSTLGFVGADKNIQYF.